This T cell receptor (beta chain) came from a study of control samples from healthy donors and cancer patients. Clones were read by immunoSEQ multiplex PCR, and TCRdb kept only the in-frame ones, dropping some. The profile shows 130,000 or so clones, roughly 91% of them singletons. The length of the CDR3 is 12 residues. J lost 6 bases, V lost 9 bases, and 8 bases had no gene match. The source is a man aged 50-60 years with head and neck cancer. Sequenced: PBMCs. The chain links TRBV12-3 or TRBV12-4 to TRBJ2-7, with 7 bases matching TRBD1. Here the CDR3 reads CASTGARGEQYF. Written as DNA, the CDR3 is TGTGCCAGTACAGGGGCCAGGGGCGAGCAGTACTTC.